This T cell receptor beta chain was sequenced for a study of blood T cells in healthy people across ages. Study conclusions and caveats: Unsorted PBMCs ruled out conclusive naive versus antigen-experienced comparison.

Sample-barcoded 5' priming and a J-beta primer mix drove a second PCR of about 6 to 12 cycles. TCRdb re-called the 5' RACE reads with MiXCR, one entry per CDR3 protein. The repertoire has 1.5 million to 2 million distinct CDR3 sequences, around 48% of them found once; the top ten carry around 2.1%. The sample holds a few counts of this clonotype. The antigen remains undetermined. V lost 10 bases, J lost 7 bases, and 26 bases stayed unmatched. This CDR3 comprises 18 residues. CDR1 is ENHRY and CDR2 is SYGVKD in the germline V gene. About 9.9 milliliters of peripheral blood were drawn from each donor. The origin of this receptor is a woman aged 40 to 50 in good health. This chain uses TRBV10-3 with TRBJ2-7; 9 nucleotides align to TRBD2. What was sequenced was blood. Here the CDR3 DNA reads TGTGCCAGCAGCATGGGCCTCCCCCTAGCGGGGCTTACGGGGGAGCAGTACTTC. It is translated as CASSMGLPLAGLTGEQYF.